The 22 T cell receptor beta chains below come from one sample, sequenced in a study of T cell repertoires in cytomegalovirus infection. TCRdb ran MiXCR on the reads and lists one entry per CDR3 protein. The sample yields around 450,000 distinct CDR3 sequences, roughly 12% seen once. The material sequenced was PBMCs. The receptor set was obtained from a human donor in good health (CMV status not recorded). Some clones in this sample may be carry-over from other donors' samples.

In its sample, this clonotype was seen many times. The V and J genes are TRBV25-1 and TRBJ1-6, with D tentatively TRBD1 (5 bases). The germline V gene has CDR1 MGHDK and CDR2 SYGVNS. Trimming took off 4 bases at V and 5 bases at J, with 9 bases between the two ends. This CDR3 region has 14 residues. The chain's CDR3 is CASSGQGDNSPLHF. CDR3 nucleotides: TGTGCCAGCAGTGGGCAGGGCGATAATTCACCCCTCCACTTT.

This clonotype was found a few times. CDR3 residues: CATAQKETQYF. For the CDR3, the DNA is TGTGCCACCGCTCAAAAAGAGACCCAGTACTTC. The chain joins TRBV15 to TRBJ2-5; D gene unclear. Trimming removed 8 bases from V and 3 bases from J, with 7 bases in between. The CDR3 is 11 residues long. Germline lookup yields CDR1 LNHNV and CDR2 YYDKDF (reference sequence).

The table lists this clonotype with many counts. V gene TRBV12-3 or TRBV12-4 combines with J gene TRBJ2-7; a possible D gene is TRBD2 (6 bases). Trimming pared 5 bases from V and 2 bases from J, leaving 16 bases between. This CDR3 region has 15 residues. CDR3 in amino acids: CASSLGLTEPYEQYF. In DNA form, the CDR3 reads TGTGCCAGCAGTCTAGGACTAACCGAGCCCTACGAGCAGTACTTC.

The rearrangement joins TRBV5-1 to TRBJ1-1; possibly TRBD1 for D (5 bases). Trimming took 2 bases from V and 2 from J, leaving 10 bases between them. Germline V gene sequence: CDR1 SGHRS, CDR2 YFSETQ. This CDR3 has 14 residues. The CDR3 here is CASSFHGANTEAFF. The CDR3 region has the DNA TGCGCCAGCAGCTTTCACGGGGCCAACACTGAAGCTTTCTTT.

This chain joins TRBV2 and TRBJ2-3; D unresolved. Germline assignment: CDR1 SNHLY and CDR2 FYNNEI. V gave up 0 bases and J gave up 1 base, with 11 bases separating them. This CDR3 comprises 16 residues. DNA of the CDR3: TGTGCCAGCAGTGAAGCGCTTAGCAGACGCACAGATACGCAGTATTTT. Amino acid sequence: CASSEALSRRTDTQYF.

A word on this clonotype: At one end, the junction sequence differs from germline, possibly due to a read error. V is TRBV29-1 and J is TRBJ1-5, with unresolved D. The CDR3 length is 13 residues. Germline V gene data show CDR1 as SQVTM and CDR2 as ANQGSEA. The CDR3 DNA reads as TGCAGCGTTGTAGCGGGGTTCGATCAGCCCCATCATTTT. Translation gives CSVVAGFDQPHHF.

There are many counts of this clonotype. The rearrangement uses TRBV28 and TRBJ1-4; the D gene is possibly TRBD1 (5 bases). This CDR3 spans 13 amino acids. V was pared by 8 bases and J by 8 bases, with 15 bases between. In germline, CDR1 is MDHEN, CDR2 SYDVKM. The CDR3 nucleotides read TGTGCCAGCTATCGGGGGGTTGGCGAAAAACTGTTTTTT. It codes for CASYRGVGEKLFF.

The chain couples TRBV6-2 or TRBV6-3 to TRBJ1-5; 7 positions agree with TRBD1. The CDR3 is made up of 18 amino acids. Germline assignment: CDR1 MNHEY and CDR2 SVGEGT. Losses at the gene ends were 7 bases for V and 1 base for J; bases not matched to a gene: 16. CDR3 in amino acids: CASKFQGQTPRSNQPQHF. The CDR3 region has the DNA TGTGCCAGCAAATTCCAGGGACAGACCCCCCGGAGCAATCAGCCCCAGCATTTT.

This clonotype appeared a few times. The chain carries TRBV29-1 and TRBJ1-2, with D possibly TRBD1 on 5 matching bases. The germline V gene has CDR1 SQVTM and CDR2 ANQGSEA. This CDR3 is built from 13 residues. V lost 7 bases to trimming and J lost 4 bases, with 16 bases between them. CDR3 DNA: TGCAGCGCTAGACAGCCCAGCGGCTATGGCTACACCTTC. Amino acids: CSARQPSGYGYTF. The whole variable domain, filled in from reference TRBV29-1 and TRBJ1-2, reads SAVISQKPSRDICQRGTSLTIQCQVDSQVTMMFWYRQQPGQSLTLIATANQGSEATYESGFVIDKFPISRPNLTFSTLTVSNMSPEDSSIYLCSARQPSGYGYTFGSGTRLTVV.

In its sample, this clonotype was seen a few times. This chain uses TRBV20-1 with TRBJ1-1; D is perhaps TRBD1 (6 bases). The CDR3 length is 14 residues. The V end was cut by 0 bases, the J end by 7 bases, with 15 bases between. CDR1 DFQATT and CDR2 SNEGSKA come from the germline V gene (reference sequence). The CDR3 protein is CSARDLTGYFEAFF. The CDR3 DNA is TGCAGTGCTAGAGATTTGACAGGTTACTTTGAAGCTTTCTTT.

In this sample, this clonotype turned up many times. CDR3 sequence reads: CASSESVLTGGEQYF. Written as DNA, the CDR3 is TGCGCCAGCAGTGAGTCCGTGTTGACAGGGGGCGAGCAGTACTTC. The chain is built from TRBV10-1 and TRBJ2-7; 9 bases align to TRBD1. The CDR3 runs to 15 residues. J gave up 6 bases and V 0 bases, and 6 bases lay outside the gene matches. Looked up from germline, CDR1 is WNHNN and CDR2 is SYGVQD (reference sequence).

This clonotype has a count of ten or more. The genes are TRBV11-2 and TRBJ1-1; D ambiguous. The length of the CDR3 is 15 residues. Germline V gene sequence: CDR1 SGHAT, CDR2 FQNNGV. The V gene lost 2 bases and the J gene lost 2 bases, with 12 bases spanning the gap. In DNA form, the CDR3 reads TGTGCCAGCAGCTTATGGGATACGGGTAACACTGAAGCTTTCTTT. It encodes CASSLWDTGNTEAFF.

This clonotype has a count of ten or more. The chain recombines TRBV20-1 with TRBJ1-4, with TRBD1 matching 7 bases. The CDR3 sequence is 14 residues long. Germline loops: CDR1 DFQATT, CDR2 SNEGSKA (reference sequence). CDR3 in amino acids: CSAAEGGGNEKLFF. In DNA form, the CDR3 reads TGCAGCGCAGCCGAAGGGGGCGGTAATGAAAAACTGTTTTTT.

For this clonotype: This may be a read error, as it is one base from a much larger clone. This chain uses TRBV20-1 with TRBJ1-1; possibly TRBD1 for D (6 bases). Trimming shortened V by 4 bases and J by 1 base, and 13 bases separated the two germline ends. CDR1 is DFQATT, CDR2 SNEGSKA, per germline (reference sequence). The CDR3 extends over 14 amino acids. The CDR3 loop reads CSATETGQNTEAFF. The CDR3 DNA reads TGCAGTGCTACAGAAACAGGGCAGAACACTGAAGCTTTCTTT.

The rearrangement uses TRBV28 and TRBJ2-3, with no clear D. V was trimmed by 4 bases and J by 10 bases, leaving 18 bases between them. The CDR3 sequence is 14 residues long. Germline lookup yields CDR1 MDHEN and CDR2 SYDVKM. The CDR3 is CASSSPKSLYPQYF. For the CDR3, the DNA is TGTGCCAGCAGTTCCCCCAAAAGCCTCTATCCGCAGTATTTT.

The chain employs TRBV11-2 and TRBJ2-1; D might be TRBD1 (5 bases). The CDR3 is 15 residues long. V lost 1 base and J lost 5, with 12 bases in between. Per the germline V gene, CDR1 is SGHAT and CDR2 is FQNNGV. The CDR3, as DNA: TGTGCCAGCAGCTTAGGGGCAGGGCCAAACAATGAGCAGTTCTTC. This translates into CASSLGAGPNNEQFF.

This clonotype came up many times. The CDR3, as DNA: TGTGCCAGCAGTTTAGACGGGATCATGAACACTGAAGCTTTCTTT. Its protein product is CASSLDGIMNTEAFF. The chain joins TRBV12-3 or TRBV12-4 to TRBJ1-1, with unresolved D. The CDR3 consists of 15 residues. V lost 1 base and J lost 0, with 9 bases in between.

This clonotype has a handful of counts. V and J are TRBV20-1 and TRBJ1-1; perhaps TRBD1 as D (5 bases). This CDR3 region has 13 residues. The germline V and J ends were trimmed by 3 bases and 6 bases, with 14 bases remaining between them. The germline V gene has CDR1 DFQATT and CDR2 SNEGSKA (reference sequence). As DNA, the CDR3 is TGCAGTGCTAGTTTTACGGGGCAGGCTGAAGCTTTCTTT. Its protein is CSASFTGQAEAFF.

This clonotype occurred once. This sequence joins TRBV6-2 or TRBV6-3 and TRBJ2-5; 9 nucleotides align to TRBD2. The CDR3 loop spans 13 amino acids. The ends lost 7 bases at V and 3 bases at J; junction bases unmatched: 3. Germline V gene lookup returns CDR1 MNHEY and CDR2 SVGEGT. CDR3 in amino acids: CASKTSGEETQYF. In nucleotides, the CDR3 is TGTGCCAGCAAGACTAGCGGAGAAGAGACCCAGTACTTC.

The sample holds many counts of this clonotype. The rearrangement uses TRBV2 and TRBJ2-5; TRBD1 matches at 7 bases. CDR3 length equals 14 residues. V lost 6 bases and J lost 4; bases outside the gene matches: 8. Germline CDR1 reads SNHLY; CDR2 reads FYNNEI. The CDR3 here is CASSIGGQTETQYF. The CDR3 DNA reads TGTGCCAGCAGCATAGGGGGACAGACAGAGACCCAGTACTTC.

The table lists this clonotype with many counts. V usage is TRBV2 and J usage is TRBJ2-1; D may be TRBD2 (5 bases). Germline values: CDR1 SNHLY, CDR2 FYNNEI. Trimming removed 8 bases at V and 0 bases at J, with 8 bases between. The CDR3 length is 13 residues. The CDR3 DNA follows: TGTGCCAGCGGAGCGGACTCCTACAATGAGCAGTTCTTC. Encoded protein: CASGADSYNEQFF.

The rearrangement joins TRBV15 to TRBJ1-1; D perhaps matches TRBD1 (5 bases). V gave up 5 bases and J gave up 2 bases, with 18 bases separating them. The CDR3 loop spans 16 amino acids. The germline V gene has CDR1 LNHNV and CDR2 YYDKDF (reference sequence). The CDR3 spells CATSGRSRVGNTEAFF. CDR3 nucleotides: TGTGCCACCAGCGGCCGATCCAGGGTTGGTAACACTGAAGCTTTCTTT.